Listed here are 12 T cell receptor beta chains from one sample, sequenced in a study of control samples from healthy donors and cancer patients. Sequenced by immunoSEQ multiplex PCR; TCRdb stores in-frame clones only, minus some. The top ten clones hold approximately 6.8% of a sample with about 140,000 clones, less than 95% of them seen once. The sequenced sample was blood. Source of these receptors: a man younger than 35 in good health.

This chain links TRBV7-6 with TRBJ2-2; 8 bases map to TRBD1. The CDR3 has 15 residues. The germline V gene encodes CDR1 SGHVS and CDR2 FNYEAQ. V was pared by 5 bases and J by 3 bases, with 5 bases of the junction left unmatched. The CDR3 loop reads CASSQQGEYTGELFF. CDR3 DNA: TGTGCCAGCAGCCAACAGGGGGAGTACACCGGGGAGCTGTTTTTT. Full variable domain (outside the CDR3, taken from reference TRBV7-6 and TRBJ2-2): GAGVSQSPRYKVTKRGQDVALRCDPISGHVSLYWYRQALGQGPEFLTYFNYEAQQDKSGLPNDRFSAERPEGSISTLTIQRTEQRDSAMYRCASSQQGEYTGELFFGEGSRLTVL.

The V call is TRBV12-3 or TRBV12-4, the J call TRBJ2-3; D is undetermined. The CDR3 length is 12 residues. Between the trimmed V and J ends, which lost 3 bases and 2 bases, there was a span of 3 bases. This CDR3 is CASSFNTDTQYF. The CDR3, as DNA: TGTGCCAGCAGTTTCAACACAGATACGCAGTATTTT.

The rearrangement joins TRBV7-6 to TRBJ1-3; D remains ambiguous. V was clipped by 0 bases and J by 3 bases, with 9 bases between them. The germline gives CDR1 SGHVS, CDR2 FNYEAQ. This CDR3 region has 15 residues. The CDR3 sequence: CASSLAALGGNTIYF. The DNA for the CDR3 is TGTGCCAGCAGCTTAGCTGCCCTAGGTGGAAACACCATATATTTT.

The V call is TRBV11-1, the J call TRBJ1-6; TRBD1 matches at 9 bases. CDR3 length equals 15 residues. V was pared by 4 bases and J by 10 bases, with 8 bases of the junction left unmatched. Germline lookup yields CDR1 SGHAT and CDR2 FQDESV (reference sequence). The CDR3: CASSWSGTGNSPLHF. CDR3 nucleotide sequence: TGTGCCAGCAGCTGGTCCGGGACAGGGAACTCACCCCTCCACTTT.

This rearrangement joins TRBV28 to TRBJ2-1; TRBD2 aligns across 7 bases. The germline V gene encodes CDR1 MDHEN and CDR2 SYDVKM. V was pared by 6 bases and J by 2 bases, with 7 bases of the junction left unmatched. The CDR3 contains 15 residues. CDR3 protein: CASSRGTIPYNEQFF. The CDR3, as DNA: TGTGCCAGCAGCCGAGGGACTATCCCCTACAATGAGCAGTTCTTC.

In its sample, this clone was seen a few times. This rearrangement joins TRBV7-9 to TRBJ1-2; TRBD1 matches at 11 bases. Germline V lookup: CDR1 SEHNR, CDR2 FQNEAQ (reference sequence). The CDR3 totals 15 residues. V shed 6 bases, J shed 12 bases, and the junction held 15 bases outside the gene matches. CDR3 loop: CASRPGTGGFKGDTF. DNA for the CDR3: TGTGCCAGCAGACCCGGGACAGGGGGATTTAAAGGAGACACCTTC.

V and J are TRBV27 and TRBJ2-3; 8 positions agree with TRBD2. The V gene's germline CDR1 is MNHEY and CDR2 SMNVEV (reference sequence). J lost 0 bases, V lost 10 bases, and 12 bases had no gene match. This CDR3 region has 16 residues. CDR3 in amino acids: CATQGLSGSSTDTQYF. CDR3 sequence (DNA): TGTGCCACCCAAGGGTTAAGCGGGAGTAGCACAGATACGCAGTATTTT.

This clone appeared a few times. The genes are TRBV7-2 and TRBJ1-3; TRBD1 might be the D (6 bases). The CDR3 is 16 amino acids. CDR1 is SGHTA and CDR2 is FQGNSA in the germline V gene. With 1 base removed from V and 4 bases from J, the gap between germline ends came to 14 bases. CDR3 in amino acids: CASSLGFRTVGNTIYF. In DNA form, the CDR3 reads TGTGCCAGCAGCTTAGGTTTTAGGACAGTAGGAAACACCATATATTTT.

The chain couples TRBV12-5 to TRBJ2-1; perhaps TRBD2 as D (6 bases). V lost 2 bases and J lost 5, with 10 bases in between. This CDR3 comprises 14 residues. CDR1 LGHNT and CDR2 FRNRAP come from the germline V gene. In DNA form, the CDR3 reads TGTGCTAGTGGTTTGAGGGCGGGGCACAATGAGCAGTTCTTC. Translation: CASGLRAGHNEQFF.

The V call is TRBV10-3, the J call TRBJ2-7; the D gene is possibly TRBD2 (5 bases). V was cut by 8 bases and J by 2 bases, with 22 bases left in between. The germline V gene has CDR1 ENHRY and CDR2 SYGVKD. The CDR3 length is 16 residues. The CDR3 sequence: CAIATQDSPRPYEQYF. The CDR3 nucleotides are TGTGCCATCGCCACCCAGGACTCCCCGAGGCCCTACGAGCAGTACTTC.

This sequence joins TRBV19 and TRBJ1-2, with D maybe TRBD1 (5 bases). Germline values: CDR1 LNHDA, CDR2 SQIVND (reference sequence). The CDR3 extends over 15 amino acids. Trimming took 7 bases from V and 0 from J, leaving 15 bases between them. Here the CDR3 reads CASIQEGRANYGYTF. CDR3 bases: TGTGCCAGTATACAGGAGGGGAGAGCTAACTATGGCTACACCTTC.

CDR3 nucleotide sequence: TGTGCCAGCAGTTTTCGGCAGGGGGAGTTCACCTTC. Amino acids: CASSFRQGEFTF. This chain connects TRBV27 to TRBJ1-2, with 7 bases fitting TRBD1. From germline, CDR1 is MNHEY and CDR2 SMNVEV (reference sequence). Trimming removed 3 bases from V and 13 bases from J; junction bases left unmatched: 8. The CDR3 is 12 residues long.